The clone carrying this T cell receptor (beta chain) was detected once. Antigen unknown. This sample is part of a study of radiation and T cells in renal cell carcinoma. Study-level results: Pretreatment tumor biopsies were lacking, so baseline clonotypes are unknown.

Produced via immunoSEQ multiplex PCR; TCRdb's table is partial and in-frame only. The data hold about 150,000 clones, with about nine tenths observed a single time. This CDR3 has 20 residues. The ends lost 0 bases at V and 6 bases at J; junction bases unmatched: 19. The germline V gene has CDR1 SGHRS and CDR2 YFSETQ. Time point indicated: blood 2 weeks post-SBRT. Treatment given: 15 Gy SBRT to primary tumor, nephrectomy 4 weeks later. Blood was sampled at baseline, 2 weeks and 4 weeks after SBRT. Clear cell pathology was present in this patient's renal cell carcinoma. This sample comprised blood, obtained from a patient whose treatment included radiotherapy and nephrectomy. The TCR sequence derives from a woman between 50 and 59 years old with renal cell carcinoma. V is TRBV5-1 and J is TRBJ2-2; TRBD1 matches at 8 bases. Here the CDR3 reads CASSLAPGQGSLGSSGELFF. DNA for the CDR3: TGCGCCAGCAGCTTGGCCCCAGGACAGGGCTCCTTAGGGTCGTCCGGGGAGCTGTTTTTT.